Described below is a single T cell receptor (beta chain) sequence and its context. The germline gives CDR1 LNHDA, CDR2 SQIVND (reference sequence). The ends were cut back, 5 bases at V and 4 bases at J, with 16 bases in the middle. This CDR3 contains 15 residues. Sequenced by immunoSEQ multiplex PCR; TCRdb stores in-frame clones only, minus some. This table holds roughly 120,000 clones, 70% to 90% found once. The sample is drawn from a study of blood T cell repertoires in COVID-19. Study-wide context: Nucleic acid was either cDNA or gDNA, and it came from T cells, B-cell-depleted T cells, or PBMCs.

Source material: peripheral blood. The chain joins TRBV19 to TRBJ2-3, with D possibly matching TRBD1 (5 bases). The clonotype originates from a human donor in a cohort sampled during active COVID-19. The CDR3 here is CASSLGQGHSDTQYF. The CDR3, as DNA: TGTGCCAGTAGTCTGGGGCAGGGTCATTCAGATACGCAGTATTTT.